The 28 T cell receptor beta chains presented below share a single source sample, sequenced in a study of blood T cell repertoires in COVID-19. The table came from immunoSEQ multiplex PCR; TCRdb's copy has only in-frame clones and leaves some out. The sample yields 80,000 or so clones, more than 75% seen once. The sample comprised peripheral blood. All receptors derive from a man in his sixties with COVID-19, enrolled during active disease.

J is TRBJ1-2 and V is TRBV10-3; D gene unclear. Germline values: CDR1 ENHRY, CDR2 SYGVKD. Trimming removed 4 bases at V and 5 bases at J, with 11 bases between. The CDR3 sequence is 13 residues long. The CDR3 bases are TGTGCCATCAGTGGGCTGAGGGATTATGGCTACACCTTC. As protein: CAISGLRDYGYTF.

V is TRBV19 and J is TRBJ1-6; 7 bases match TRBD1. The length of the CDR3 is 16 residues. V shed 6 bases and J 0 bases; nucleotides not matched to a gene: 5. Germline values: CDR1 LNHDA, CDR2 SQIVND (reference sequence). Here the CDR3 reads CASSRDSLSYNSPLHF. The CDR3 DNA reads as TGTGCCAGTAGCCGGGACAGCCTCTCCTATAATTCACCCCTCCACTTT.

This sequence joins TRBV5-4 and TRBJ2-6; D is perhaps TRBD1 (5 bases). This CDR3 has 15 amino acids. V dropped 9 bases and J dropped 0 bases, with 13 bases sitting between them. The V gene's germline CDR1 is SGHNT and CDR2 YYREEE (reference sequence). The CDR3 coding sequence is TGTGCCACCGAACAGGCCATCTCTGGGGCCAACGTCCTGACTTTC. Amino acids: CATEQAISGANVLTF. The entire variable domain, with the rest obtained from reference TRBV5-4 and TRBJ2-6, is as follows: ETGVTQSPTHLIKTRGQQVTLRCSSQSGHNTVSWYQQALGQGPQFIFQYYREEENGRGNFPPRFSGLQFPNYSSELNVNALELDDSALYLCATEQAISGANVLTFGAGSRLTVL.

This clone showed up just a few times. V usage is TRBV2 and J usage is TRBJ1-3; no firm D call. Germline V lookup: CDR1 SNHLY, CDR2 FYNNEI. This CDR3 spans 12 amino acids. V shed 6 bases and J shed 6 bases, with 9 bases lying between them. The DNA of the CDR3 is TGTGCCAGCAGGGACGGACTAAACACCATATATTTT. This sequence encodes CASRDGLNTIYF.

This sequence joins TRBV6-5 and TRBJ2-7; 10 bases align to TRBD1. CDR3 size: 13 residues. CDR1 and CDR2 (germline): MNHEY, SVGAGI. V was clipped by 10 bases and J by 3 bases; unmatched bases: 6. CDR3 coding DNA: TGTGCCACCAACCGGGACAGGGGCTACGAGCAGTACTTC. Translated: CATNRDRGYEQYF.

The rearrangement joins TRBV12-3 or TRBV12-4 to TRBJ2-7, with 8 bases aligning to TRBD1. V gave up 6 bases and J gave up 5 bases; unmatched junction bases: 6. This CDR3 spans 13 amino acids. The CDR3 DNA sequence: TGTGCCAGCAGCCCAGGACAGGGAAACGAGCAGTACTTC. It yields the protein CASSPGQGNEQYF.

The V call is TRBV18, the J call TRBJ1-5, with TRBD1 identical over 8 bases. CDR1 is KGHSH and CDR2 is LQKENI in the germline V gene. The CDR3 is 13 residues long. Unmatched junction bases numbered 1, after V lost 4 bases and J lost 5 bases. The CDR3 coding sequence is TGTGCCAGCTCACGGGGACAGGATCAGCCCCAGCATTTT. It yields the protein CASSRGQDQPQHF.

This chain uses TRBV18 with TRBJ2-5; tentative D call: TRBD2 (5 bases). CDR3 length equals 16 residues. CDR1 is KGHSH, CDR2 LQKENI, per germline. Deletions cut 4 bases from V and 5 bases from J, with 20 bases between. The CDR3 nucleotides read TGTGCCAGCTCACAAACAAAGGTCTGGGGAGATGAGACCCAGTACTTC. Residues: CASSQTKVWGDETQYF.

The V gene is TRBV7-7, the J gene TRBJ2-7; the match to TRBD1 covers 9 bases. Germline V gene lookup returns CDR1 SSHAT and CDR2 FNYEAQ (reference sequence). CDR3 size: 15 residues. J lost 7 bases, V lost 5 bases, and 12 bases had no gene match. CDR3 DNA sequence: TGTGCCAGCAGCCCCGGGACAGGGAAAGTAGGGGAGCAGTACTTC. Protein product: CASSPGTGKVGEQYF.

The V call is TRBV30, the J call TRBJ1-6; D gene uncertain. The V end lost 5 bases, the J end lost 0 bases, and 5 bases lay between the germline ends. Germline V gene sequence: CDR1 GTSNPN, CDR2 SVGIG (reference sequence). CDR3 length: 13 amino acids. CDR3 region: CAWGSSYNSPLHF. The CDR3 DNA follows: TGTGCCTGGGGGAGCTCCTATAATTCACCCCTCCACTTT.

The chain employs TRBV28 and TRBJ2-7; 8 bases align to TRBD1. The CDR3 covers 16 residues. Trimming took 4 bases from V and 5 from J; bases not matched to a gene: 13. From germline, CDR1 is MDHEN and CDR2 SYDVKM. This CDR3 is CASSSGGLTGWDEQYF. CDR3 DNA: TGTGCCAGCAGTTCAGGGGGCTTGACAGGATGGGACGAGCAGTACTTC.

As regards this clone: This could be a read error, since a much larger clone is one nucleotide away. The chain combines TRBV7-6 with TRBJ1-1; possible D gene TRBD1, 5 bases. There are 13 residues in the CDR3. Germline loops: CDR1 SGHVS, CDR2 FNYEAQ. Trimming removed 3 bases from V and 1 base from J, with 6 bases in between. The CDR3 nucleotides read TGTGCCAGCAGCTTGCAGGGGAACACTGAAGCTTTCTTT. Encoded protein: CASSLQGNTEAFF.

The rearrangement links TRBV7-3 to TRBJ2-7, with 7 bases identical to TRBD2. The germline V gene encodes CDR1 SGHTA and CDR2 FQGTGA. The CDR3 has 14 amino acids. V lost 2 bases, J lost 7 bases, and 8 bases stayed unmatched. The CDR3 nucleotides read TGTGCCAGCAGCTTATATGGGAGGGCGGGTGAGCAGTACTTC. This sequence encodes CASSLYGRAGEQYF.

This clone showed up just a few times. CDR3 nucleotide sequence: TGCAGCGTTGAGTACGTAACAGGGGTCTTGGTTAGGAATGAGCAGTTCTTC. Translated, it gives CSVEYVTGVLVRNEQFF. V and J are TRBV29-1 and TRBJ2-1; 7 bases fit TRBD1. Trimming took 3 bases from V and 7 from J; bases not matched to a gene: 18. Germline assignment: CDR1 SQVTM and CDR2 ANQGSEA. The CDR3 is made up of 17 amino acids.

V gene TRBV3-1 (or the pseudogene TRBV3-2) combines with J gene TRBJ2-2; 12 positions agree with TRBD2. This CDR3 spans 17 amino acids. Germline V gene lookup returns CDR1 LGHDT and CDR2 YNNKEL (reference sequence). Trimming removed 4 bases from V and 7 bases from J; junction bases left unmatched: 10. The DNA for the CDR3 is TGTGCCAGCAGCCCCCGACTAGCGGGGGAGACGGGCGGGGAGCTGTTTTTT. It codes for CASSPRLAGETGGELFF.

The chain links TRBV7-2 to TRBJ2-1, with 14 bases aligning to TRBD2. The CDR3 runs to 15 residues. With V trimmed by 4 bases and J by 12 bases, 8 bases remained unmatched. Germline V gene sequence: CDR1 SGHTA, CDR2 FQGNSA. Here the CDR3 reads CASSSRLAGGEGQFF. The DNA of the CDR3 is TGTGCCAGCAGCTCCAGACTAGCGGGGGGGGAAGGGCAGTTCTTC.

The rearrangement uses TRBV7-2 and TRBJ1-5; TRBD1 agrees at 7 bases. CDR3 length equals 14 residues. CDR1 SGHTA and CDR2 FQGNSA come from the germline V gene. The V segment lost 5 bases and the J segment 4 bases; nucleotides outside the gene matches: 5. CDR3 nucleotide sequence: TGTGCCAGCAGCCGCGGACAGGATAATCAGCCCCAGCATTTT. Protein: CASSRGQDNQPQHF.

This chain connects TRBV27 to TRBJ1-5; possible D gene TRBD1, 5 bases. The CDR3 is 17 residues long. V was trimmed by 6 bases and J by 0 bases, leaving 18 bases between them. CDR1 is MNHEY, CDR2 SMNVEV, per germline (reference sequence). CDR3 DNA sequence: TGTGCCAGCAGACCTTATGAAGGCAGGGATAGCAATCAGCCCCAGCATTTT. Amino acids: CASRPYEGRDSNQPQHF.

The rearrangement joins TRBV6-5 to TRBJ1-1, with D tentatively TRBD1 (6 bases). The CDR3 is made up of 15 amino acids. CDR1 is MNHEY and CDR2 is SVGAGI in the germline V gene. The V end lost 7 bases, the J end lost 0 bases, and 15 bases lay between the germline ends. The CDR3, as DNA: TGTGCCAGCAACCGAGGAGACAGGATGAACACTGAAGCTTTCTTT. It specifies CASNRGDRMNTEAFF.

V gene TRBV7-3 combines with J gene TRBJ1-1; no reliable D call. This CDR3 spans 14 amino acids. V was trimmed by 0 bases and J by 5 bases, leaving 10 bases between them. Looked up from germline, CDR1 is SGHTA and CDR2 is FQGTGA. The DNA for the CDR3 is TGTGCCAGCAGCTTAACCGGGTCGGGGACTGAAGCTTTCTTT. Translating it yields CASSLTGSGTEAFF. Combining the CDR3 with reference TRBV7-3 and TRBJ1-1 gives the whole variable domain GAGVSQTPSNKVTEKGKYVELRCDPISGHTALYWYRQSLGQGPEFLIYFQGTGAADDSGLPNDRFFAVRPEGSVSTLKIQRTERGDSAVYLCASSLTGSGTEAFFGQGTRLTVV.

This clone has a handful of counts. The chain is built from TRBV5-1 and TRBJ1-3; maybe TRBD1 (5 bases). V lost 4 bases to trimming and J lost 10 bases, with 15 bases between them. CDR1 and CDR2 (germline): SGHRS, YFSETQ. The CDR3 runs 13 residues. CDR3 nucleotides: TGCGCCAGCAGCCCGTGGACACCAGAGACCATATATTTT. Translating gives CASSPWTPETIYF. Based on the CDR3 plus reference TRBV5-1 and TRBJ1-3, the full variable domain is KAGVTQTPRYLIKTRGQQVTLSCSPISGHRSVSWYQQTPGQGLQFLFEYFSETQRNKGNFPGRFSGRQFSNSRSEMNVSTLELGDSALYLCASSPWTPETIYFGEGSWLTVV.

The chain carries TRBV12-3 or TRBV12-4 and TRBJ2-7; D remains unclear. Trimming cost V 6 bases and J 3 bases, with 9 bases left between them. The CDR3 loop spans 12 amino acids. CDR3 sequence: CASSLNYYEQYF. In nucleotides, the CDR3 is TGTGCCAGCAGCCTAAACTACTACGAGCAGTACTTC.

This sequence joins TRBV15 and TRBJ2-5, with 9 bases matching TRBD1. The CDR3 contains 18 residues. Germline CDR1 is LNHNV and CDR2 is YYDKDF (reference sequence). With 2 bases clipped from V and 4 bases from J, the junction kept 14 bases outside the gene matches. The CDR3 nucleotides are TGTGCCACCAGCAGAACTCCTCCCGGACAGGGGAGTGGAGAGACCCAGTACTTC. Protein: CATSRTPPGQGSGETQYF.

The chain recombines TRBV5-5 with TRBJ1-6; maybe TRBD1 (5 bases). CDR1 SGHKS and CDR2 YYEKEE come from the germline V gene (reference sequence). Trimming pared 0 bases from V and 5 bases from J, leaving 15 bases between. This CDR3 has 17 amino acids. The CDR3 here is CASSLGGWGTDNSPLHF. CDR3 DNA: TGTGCCAGCAGCTTGGGGGGCTGGGGTACTGATAATTCACCCCTCCACTTT.

V gene TRBV4-1 combines with J gene TRBJ1-5; weak D call: TRBD1 (5 bases). This CDR3 spans 15 amino acids. CDR1 and CDR2 (germline): MGHRA, YSYEKL. V was trimmed by 1 base and J by 2 bases, leaving 9 bases between them. DNA of the CDR3: TGCGCCAGCAGCCAAGTAGGGGTCGGCAATCAGCCCCAGCATTTT. Encoded protein: CASSQVGVGNQPQHF.

The chain carries TRBV6-1 and TRBJ2-7, with 10 bases matching TRBD1. The CDR3 has 16 residues. V shed 2 bases and J 3 bases; nucleotides not matched to a gene: 7. Germline lookup yields CDR1 MNHNS and CDR2 SASEGT. Here the CDR3 reads CASSERGGDRGYEQYF. CDR3 DNA: TGTGCCAGCAGTGAAAGGGGTGGGGACAGGGGCTACGAGCAGTACTTC.

V usage is TRBV27 and J usage is TRBJ2-7, with a tentative D call TRBD2 (6 bases). In germline, CDR1 is MNHEY, CDR2 SMNVEV (reference sequence). The CDR3 runs to 14 residues. V dropped 4 bases and J dropped 2 bases, with 12 bases sitting between them. CDR3 in DNA: TGTGCCAGCAGTTCGAGGGGACTCACCTACGAGCAGTACTTC. It translates to CASSSRGLTYEQYF.

This sequence joins TRBV5-5 and TRBJ2-7; TRBD1 agrees at 8 bases. The V gene end was trimmed by 0 bases and the J gene end by 7 bases; junction bases not matched to a gene: 6. The CDR3 covers 14 residues. Per the germline V gene, CDR1 is SGHKS and CDR2 is YYEKEE (reference sequence). The CDR3 DNA follows: TGTGCCAGCAGCTTGGCGACAGGGGAAGGGGAGCAGTACTTC. Its translation is CASSLATGEGEQYF.